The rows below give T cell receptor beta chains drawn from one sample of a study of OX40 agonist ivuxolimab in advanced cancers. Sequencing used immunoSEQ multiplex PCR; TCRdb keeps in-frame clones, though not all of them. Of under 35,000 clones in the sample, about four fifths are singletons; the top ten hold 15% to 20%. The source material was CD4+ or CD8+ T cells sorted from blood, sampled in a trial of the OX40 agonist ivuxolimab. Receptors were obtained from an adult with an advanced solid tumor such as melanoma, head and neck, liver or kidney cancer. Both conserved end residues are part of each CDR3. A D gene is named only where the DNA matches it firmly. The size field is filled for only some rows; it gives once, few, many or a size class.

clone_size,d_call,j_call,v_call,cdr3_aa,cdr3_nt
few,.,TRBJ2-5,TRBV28,CASSFGQGKTQYF,TGTGCCAGCAGTTTCGGGCAGGGAAAGACCCAGTACTTC
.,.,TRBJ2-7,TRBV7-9,CASSLDYTRYEQYF,TGTGCCAGCAGCCTCGACTACACCCGCTACGAGCAGTACTTC
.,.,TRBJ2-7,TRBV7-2,CASTQRQGPYSYEQYF,TGTGCCAGCACCCAGAGGCAGGGGCCCTACTCCTACGAGCAGTACTTC
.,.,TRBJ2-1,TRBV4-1,CASSQGAADNEQFF,TGCGCCAGCAGCCAAGGCGCTGCAGACAATGAGCAGTTCTTC
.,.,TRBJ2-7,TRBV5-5,CASSLDNVEQYF,TGTGCCAGCAGCTTGGATAATGTCGAGCAGTACTTC
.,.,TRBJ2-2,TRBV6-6,CASSYSWEKGGELFF,TGTGCCAGCAGTTACTCGTGGGAGAAGGGCGGGGAGCTGTTTTTT
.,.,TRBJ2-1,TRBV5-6,CASSFRGRNEQFF,TGTGCCAGCAGCTTCCGGGGTCGCAATGAGCAGTTCTTC
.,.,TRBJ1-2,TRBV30,CAWHRIGGTF,TGTGCCTGGCATAGAATCGGAGGGACCTTC
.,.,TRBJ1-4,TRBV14,CASSQLNRGKLFF,TGTGCCAGCAGCCAACTAAACCGGGGGAAACTGTTTTTT
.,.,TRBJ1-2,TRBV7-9,CASSLGGLYGYTF,TGTGCCAGCAGCTTAGGGGGGCTCTATGGCTACACCTTC
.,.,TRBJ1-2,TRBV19,CASSIWTNYGYTF,TGTGCCAGTAGTATCTGGACGAATTATGGCTACACCTTC
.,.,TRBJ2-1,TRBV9,CASSVEGGYNEQFF,TGTGCCAGCAGCGTAGAGGGGGGATACAATGAGCAGTTCTTC
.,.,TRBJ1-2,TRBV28,CASSAPPTGSNYGYTF,TGTGCCAGCAGTGCCCCCCCGACAGGTTCGAACTATGGCTACACCTTC
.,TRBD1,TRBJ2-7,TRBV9,CASSPFGTGIYEQYF,TGTGCCAGCAGCCCCTTTGGGACAGGGATCTACGAGCAGTACTTC
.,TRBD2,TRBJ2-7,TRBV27,CASSLGGGPAYEQYF,TGTGCCAGCAGTTTAGGCGGGGGGCCTGCCTACGAGCAGTACTTC
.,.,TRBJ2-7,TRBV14,CASSQTGLLITTYYEQYF,TGTGCCAGCAGCCAGACAGGACTATTAATCACCACTTACTACGAGCAGTACTTC
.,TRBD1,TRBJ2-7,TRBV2,CASSQTGGTYEQYF,TGTGCCAGCAGTCAGACAGGGGGAACCTACGAGCAGTACTTC
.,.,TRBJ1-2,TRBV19,CASSPRIGVVHGYTF,TGTGCCAGTAGCCCGAGGATAGGGGTTGTTCATGGCTACACCTTC
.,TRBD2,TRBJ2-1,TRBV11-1,CASSILAGGYNEQFF,TGTGCCAGCAGCATACTAGCGGGAGGGTACAATGAGCAGTTCTTC
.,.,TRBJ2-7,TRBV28,CASSHRDISYEQYF,TGTGCCAGCAGTCACCGGGACATCTCCTACGAGCAGTACTTC
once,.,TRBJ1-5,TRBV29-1,CSVGRDSNQPQHF,TGCAGCGTTGGTAGGGATAGCAATCAGCCCCAGCATTTT